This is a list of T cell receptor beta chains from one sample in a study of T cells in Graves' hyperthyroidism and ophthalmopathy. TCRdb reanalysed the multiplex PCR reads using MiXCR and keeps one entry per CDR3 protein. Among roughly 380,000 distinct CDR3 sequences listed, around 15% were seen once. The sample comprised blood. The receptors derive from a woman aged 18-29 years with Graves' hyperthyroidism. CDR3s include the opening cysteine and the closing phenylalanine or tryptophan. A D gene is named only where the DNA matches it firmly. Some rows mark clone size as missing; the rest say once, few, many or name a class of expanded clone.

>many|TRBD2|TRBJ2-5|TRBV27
TGTGCCAGCAGCTTAGTGGGAGCGGGATTACAAGAGACCCAGTACTTC
CASSLVGAGLQETQYF
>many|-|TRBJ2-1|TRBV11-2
TGTGCCAGCAGCTTAGTCAGGGGGGTAAGTCGGTACAATGAGCAGTTCTTC
CASSLVRGVSRYNEQFF
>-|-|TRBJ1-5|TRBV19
TGTGCCAGTAATCCGGGTTTTGGCAATCAGCCCCAGCATTTT
CASNPGFGNQPQHF
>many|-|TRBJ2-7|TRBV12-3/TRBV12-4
TGTGCCAGCAGTTTCGGGGCAGCCTCCTACGAGCAGTACTTC
CASSFGAASYEQYF
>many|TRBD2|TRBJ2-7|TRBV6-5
TGTGCCAGCAGTTACTCGATCCGGCTAGCGGGATACGAGCAGTACTTC
CASSYSIRLAGYEQYF
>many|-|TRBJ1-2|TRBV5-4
TGTGCCAGCAGCTTGGAGTCGTGGACCGGGAGACACACCTTC
CASSLESWTGRHTF
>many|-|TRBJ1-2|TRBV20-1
TGCAGTGCTAGATTTTATGGCTACACCTTC
CSARFYGYTF
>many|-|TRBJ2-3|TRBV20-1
TGCAGTGCTCTAATTCGGGACGCTGCAGATACGCAGTATTTT
CSALIRDAADTQYF
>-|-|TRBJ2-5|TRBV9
TGTGCCAGCAGCGTAGATACAGACCAAGAGACCCAGTACTTC
CASSVDTDQETQYF
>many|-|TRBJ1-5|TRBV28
TGTGCCAGCAGTTCCCAGGAGGGTAGGGGCAATCAGCCCCAGCATTTT
CASSSQEGRGNQPQHF
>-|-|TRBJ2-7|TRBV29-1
TGCAGCGTTCAACAGGGTCAGTACGAGCAGTACTTC
CSVQQGQYEQYF
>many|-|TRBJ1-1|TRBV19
TGTGCCAGTATTCCCTTTAATGAGGGGAGGGACACTGAAGCTTTCTTT
CASIPFNEGRDTEAFF
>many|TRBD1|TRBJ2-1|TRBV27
TGTGCCAGCAGTCGATACAGGGGTAAAAACAATGAGCAGTTCTTC
CASSRYRGKNNEQFF
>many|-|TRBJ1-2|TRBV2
TGTGCCAGCAGTGAAACTGGGACCGCCAACTATGGCTACACCTTC
CASSETGTANYGYTF
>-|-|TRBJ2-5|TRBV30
TGTGCCTGGAGCTCGACTAGAGAAGAGACCCAGTACTTC
CAWSSTREETQYF
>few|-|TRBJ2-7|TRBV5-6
TGTGCCAGCAGCTTGATCGGGAGAACCTACGAGCAGTACTTC
CASSLIGRTYEQYF
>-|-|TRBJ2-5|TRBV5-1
TGTGCCAGCAGCCCCCTGGCAGGGTCCGAGACCCAGTACTTC
CASSPLAGSETQYF
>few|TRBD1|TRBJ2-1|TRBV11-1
TGTGCCAGCAGCTTATTTTGGCAGGGGGACTACAATGAGCAGTTCTTC
CASSLFWQGDYNEQFF
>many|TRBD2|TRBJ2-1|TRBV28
TGTGCCAGCAGTGGTTCTAGCGGGAAGACGTTCAATGAGCAGTTCTTC
CASSGSSGKTFNEQFF
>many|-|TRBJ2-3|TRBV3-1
TGTGCCAGCAGCCAATATCGAAACGGTGCGGCAGATACGCAGTATTTT
CASSQYRNGAADTQYF
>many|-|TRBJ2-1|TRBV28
TGTGCCAGCAGCCCGAACAGGGGAGGGGACTCCTACAATGAGCAGTTCTTC
CASSPNRGGDSYNEQFF
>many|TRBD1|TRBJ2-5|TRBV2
TGTGCCAGCAGTGATGATGGGGACAGCCAATTTCAAGAGACCCAGTACTTC
CASSDDGDSQFQETQYF
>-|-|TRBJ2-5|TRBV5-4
TGTGCCAGCAGCTTGATGGACAGCCAAGAGACCCAGTACTTC
CASSLMDSQETQYF
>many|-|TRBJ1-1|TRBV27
TGTGCCAGCAGTTTATCGGCCAGTTGGAACACTGAAGCTTTCTTT
CASSLSASWNTEAFF
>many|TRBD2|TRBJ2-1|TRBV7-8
TGTGCCAGCAGCGACCTAGCGGGAGGGCCCTTCCCCGATGAGCAGTTCTTC
CASSDLAGGPFPDEQFF
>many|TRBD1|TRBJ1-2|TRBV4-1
TGCGCCAGCAGCCAATCAAGGGGGCAAGGCTACACCTTC
CASSQSRGQGYTF
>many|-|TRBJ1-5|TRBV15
TGTGCCACCAGCAGAGATGTGGCTCAGCCCCAGCATTTT
CATSRDVAQPQHF
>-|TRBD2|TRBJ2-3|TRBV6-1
TGTGCCAGCAGTTTGAACCCGGGACTAGCTAGCATCGCAGATACGCAGTATTTT
CASSLNPGLASIADTQYF
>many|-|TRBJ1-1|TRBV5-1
TGCGCCAGCAGCTTGGGGGACCACGAAGCTAGGGCTTTCTTT
CASSLGDHEARAFF
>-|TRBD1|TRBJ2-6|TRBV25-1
TGTGCCAGCAGTGACATAAGACAGGGATTCACTGGGGCCAACGTCCTGACTTTC
CASSDIRQGFTGANVLTF
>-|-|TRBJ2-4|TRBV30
TGTGCCTGGAGTGTAAACAGTCTAGCCAAAAACATTCAGTACTTC
CAWSVNSLAKNIQYF
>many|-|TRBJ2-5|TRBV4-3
TGCGCCAGCAGCCGGGCTGGAGGCGTTTGGGAGACCCAGTACTTC
CASSRAGGVWETQYF
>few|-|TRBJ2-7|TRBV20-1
TGCAGTGCTAGCCATGGGGCAGGGTCTACGAGCGAGCAGTACTTC
CSASHGAGSTSEQYF
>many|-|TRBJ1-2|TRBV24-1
TGTGCCACCAGCCAGGGCGGTAACTATGGCTACACCTTC
CATSQGGNYGYTF
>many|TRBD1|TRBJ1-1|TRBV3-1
TGTGCCAGCAGCTCCGGGACAGGATGGACTGAAGCTTTCTTT
CASSSGTGWTEAFF
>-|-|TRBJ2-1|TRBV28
TGTGCCAGCAGTCCTCCGGACCGCAACAATGAGCAGTTCTTC
CASSPPDRNNEQFF
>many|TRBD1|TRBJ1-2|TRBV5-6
TGTGCCAGCAGCCGAGGGGACAGGGCGGGCTATGGCTACACCTTC
CASSRGDRAGYGYTF
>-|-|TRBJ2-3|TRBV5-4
TGTGCCAGCAGCCCGCGGCAGGTTGGCACAGATACGCAGTATTTT
CASSPRQVGTDTQYF
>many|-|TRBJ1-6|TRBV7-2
TGTGCCAGCAGGGTCAGCACGAGGGCACTCCCTAATTCACCCCTCCACTTT
CASRVSTRALPNSPLHF
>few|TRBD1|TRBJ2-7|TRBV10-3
TGTGCCATCAGGGACCGGGACAGGACAGAGCAGTACTTC
CAIRDRDRTEQYF
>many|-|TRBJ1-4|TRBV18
TGTGCCAGCTCACCTAGGGCCCCTAAGGGTGAAAAACTGTTTTTT
CASSPRAPKGEKLFF
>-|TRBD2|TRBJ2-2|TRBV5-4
TGTGCCAGCACCCCGGGACTAGCGGGAATTAACACCGGGGAGCTGTTTTTT
CASTPGLAGINTGELFF
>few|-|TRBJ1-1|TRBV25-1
TGTGCCAGCAGTGAATATAGCAGCAGGAACACTGAAGCTTTCTTT
CASSEYSSRNTEAFF